One and the same sample provided the 4 T cell receptor beta chains below, sequenced in a study of technical replicates of blood from a handful of donors. Profiled with immunoSEQ multiplex PCR; TCRdb holds only in-frame clones, not every one. This table has 84,000 or so clones, 93% appearing once. Sequencing was performed on T cells isolated from PBMCs. The receptors stem from a human donor in good health.

The CDR3 protein is CASSPGTGGNYGYTF. DNA for the CDR3: TGTGCCAGTAGTCCCGGGACAGGGGGAAACTATGGCTACACCTTC. The rearrangement joins TRBV19 to TRBJ1-2, with 11 bases aligning to TRBD1. J gave up 2 bases and V 5 bases, and 4 bases lay outside the gene matches. CDR3 length: 15 residues. Germline CDR1 and CDR2: LNHDA and SQIVND (reference sequence).

This clone was seen more than once but under ten times. The V and J genes are TRBV30 and TRBJ1-1; possibly TRBD1 for D (6 bases). V was pared by 1 base and J by 0 bases, with 18 bases between. Germline V CDR1 and CDR2: GTSNPN, SVGIG (reference sequence). The CDR3 length is 17 residues. Here the CDR3 DNA reads TGTGCCTGGAGTGCGACAGCCAGGGGAAATTTGAACACTGAAGCTTTCTTT. This sequence encodes CAWSATARGNLNTEAFF.

This rearrangement joins TRBV5-1 to TRBJ2-5, with 7 positions matching TRBD2. J was trimmed by 3 bases and V by 4 bases; bases with no gene match: 12. The CDR3 is made up of 16 amino acids. Germline lookup yields CDR1 SGHRS and CDR2 YFSETQ. The CDR3 loop is CASSLKTRLAEETQYF. The CDR3 region has the DNA TGCGCCAGCAGCCTCAAGACGAGACTAGCAGAAGAGACCCAGTACTTC. Together with reference TRBV5-1 and TRBJ2-5, the CDR3 gives the full variable domain: KAGVTQTPRYLIKTRGQQVTLSCSPISGHRSVSWYQQTPGQGLQFLFEYFSETQRNKGNFPGRFSGRQFSNSRSEMNVSTLELGDSALYLCASSLKTRLAEETQYFGPGTRLLVL.

The chain links TRBV10-3 to TRBJ2-5; TRBD2 agrees at 11 bases. There are 16 residues in the CDR3. Germline assignment: CDR1 ENHRY and CDR2 SYGVKD. J was trimmed by 2 bases and V by 4 bases; bases with no gene match: 6. The CDR3 DNA is TGTGCCATCAGTGCCCGTAGCGGGGGGGCTCAAGAGACCCAGTACTTC. Protein sequence: CAISARSGGAQETQYF.